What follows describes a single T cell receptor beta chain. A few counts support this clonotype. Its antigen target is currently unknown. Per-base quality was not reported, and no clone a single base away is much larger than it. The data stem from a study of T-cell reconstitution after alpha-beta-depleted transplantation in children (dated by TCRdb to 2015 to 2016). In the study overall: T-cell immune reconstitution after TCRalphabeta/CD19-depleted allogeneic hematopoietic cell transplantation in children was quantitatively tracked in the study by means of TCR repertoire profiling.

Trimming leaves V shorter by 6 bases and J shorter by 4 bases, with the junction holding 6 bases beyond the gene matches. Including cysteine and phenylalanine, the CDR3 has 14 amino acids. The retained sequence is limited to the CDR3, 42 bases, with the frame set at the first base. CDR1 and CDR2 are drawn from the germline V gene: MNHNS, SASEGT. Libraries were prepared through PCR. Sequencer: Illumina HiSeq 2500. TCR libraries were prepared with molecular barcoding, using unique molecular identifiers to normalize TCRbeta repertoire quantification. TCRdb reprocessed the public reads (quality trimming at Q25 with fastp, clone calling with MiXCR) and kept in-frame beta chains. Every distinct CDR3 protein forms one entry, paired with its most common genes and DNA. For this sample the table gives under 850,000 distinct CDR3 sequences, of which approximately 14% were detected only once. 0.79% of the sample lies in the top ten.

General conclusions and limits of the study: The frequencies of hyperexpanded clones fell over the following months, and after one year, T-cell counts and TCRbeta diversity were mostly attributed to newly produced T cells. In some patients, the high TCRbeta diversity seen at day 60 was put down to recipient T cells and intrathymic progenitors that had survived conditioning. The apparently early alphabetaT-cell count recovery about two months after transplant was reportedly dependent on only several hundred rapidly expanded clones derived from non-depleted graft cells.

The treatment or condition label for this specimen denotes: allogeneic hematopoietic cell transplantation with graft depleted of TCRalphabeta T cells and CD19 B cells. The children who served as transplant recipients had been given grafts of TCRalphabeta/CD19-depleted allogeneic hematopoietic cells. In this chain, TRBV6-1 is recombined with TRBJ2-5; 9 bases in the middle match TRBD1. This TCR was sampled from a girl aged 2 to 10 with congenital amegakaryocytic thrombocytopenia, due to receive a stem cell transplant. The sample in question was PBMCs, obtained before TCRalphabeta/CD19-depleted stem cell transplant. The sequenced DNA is TGTGCCAGCAGATTTTACAGGGGGCGAGAGACCCAGTACTTC. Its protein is CASRFYRGRETQYF.